This T cell receptor (beta chain) was captured in a study of T cells after posttransplantation cyclophosphamide (dated by TCRdb to about 2016). In the study overall: T cell repertoire reconstitution was tracked by TRB sequencing after myeloablative bone marrow transplantation in which posttransplantation cyclophosphamide was used as GVHD prophylaxis. Public TRB sequences were searched against a database of over 3,000 sequences associated with responses to pathogens, tumor antigens, self-antigens and alloantigens. Blood from all 30 or so PTCy patients with 1-year posttransplant specimens was subjected to TRB sequencing. Because TRA and TRB clonality correlated tightly in fewer than ten samples, later TCR analyses were limited to TRB. Up to 3 additional blood samples from 2 to 5.2 years after transplant were also TRB-sequenced in 3 patients, as was pretransplant blood from 4 patients. Samples from 30 to 40 PTCy-treated patients and over 15 related bone marrow donors of those patients were subjected to antigen receptor sequencing. What the work shows at the level of the full study, not this receptor alone: Across approximately 45 patients, TRB clonality was highly associated with recipient CMV seropositivity and CMV reactivation, and diversity in PTCy patients was similar to diversity in CNI/methotrexate controls. The TRB repertoires of T cells infiltrating skin or GI tract showed only limited overlap with the TRB repertoires of T cells in blood. Donor-recipient similarity was low at 1-2 months but rose over the first year, and later blood repertoires were often dominated by donor CD8+ memory clones.

The CDR3 covers 17 residues, taking in both the cysteine and the phenylalanine. The CDR3 DNA has 51 bases and is translated from base 1. CDR1 and CDR2, per the germline V gene, are SGHVS and FNYEAQ. Trimming costs V 1 base and J 5 bases, and their ends lie 20 bases apart. The treatment or condition label on this specimen signifies: high-dose cyclophosphamide on days +3 and +4 as single-agent GVHD prophylaxis. PTCy patients received busulfan and fludarabine conditioning, a related or unrelated marrow graft, and cyclophosphamide on days +3 and +4. The PTCy-treated patients were drawn from a prospective, multi-institutional clinical trial. Peripheral blood and bone marrow mononuclear cells were isolated by Ficoll-Hypaque density centrifugation and were cryopreserved. Genomic DNA was used for TRB sequencing, which was performed with the immunoSEQ assay at survey resolution or with the hsTCRB kit. Per the authors' processing: Initial read processing used immunoSEQ software, and repertoire analyses used the LymphoSeq R package. Clonality was computed as 1 minus normalized Shannon entropy, and a Gini coefficient was also calculated for each TRB dataset. Phenotypes of unsorted samples were inferred by mapping TRB sequences from sorted subsets of the recipient or donor onto unsorted samples of the same recipient. TCRdb holds this immuneACCESS table with in-frame rearrangements only. Some clones are missing; in checked studies, unresolved V genes explain under half, and the rest has no known cause. The V and J calls and the clone size are those of that table, but D and trimming were determined from the DNA. The sample features around 8,000 clones, and none is a singleton. About 9.4% of the sample comes from the top ten.

The table lists this clone with many counts. The antigen this receptor binds is unknown. No much larger clone exists at a distance of one base, and base qualities are not known. The specimen was PBMCs, collected after allogeneic stem cell transplant with posttransplant cyclophosphamide. Here the chain combines TRBV7-6 and TRBJ1-1; the D segment cannot be called with confidence. This TCR came from a female patient aged 50-59 years who received an allogeneic stem cell transplant from a related donor, was CMV-positive, and had no GVHD. In transplant recipients, some T cells may be of donor rather than host origin. The nucleotides are TGTGCCAGCAGCTTAGGACCAAGAACGAGGGCAGGAACTGAAGCTTTCTTT. Its amino acids are CASSLGPRTRAGTEAFF.